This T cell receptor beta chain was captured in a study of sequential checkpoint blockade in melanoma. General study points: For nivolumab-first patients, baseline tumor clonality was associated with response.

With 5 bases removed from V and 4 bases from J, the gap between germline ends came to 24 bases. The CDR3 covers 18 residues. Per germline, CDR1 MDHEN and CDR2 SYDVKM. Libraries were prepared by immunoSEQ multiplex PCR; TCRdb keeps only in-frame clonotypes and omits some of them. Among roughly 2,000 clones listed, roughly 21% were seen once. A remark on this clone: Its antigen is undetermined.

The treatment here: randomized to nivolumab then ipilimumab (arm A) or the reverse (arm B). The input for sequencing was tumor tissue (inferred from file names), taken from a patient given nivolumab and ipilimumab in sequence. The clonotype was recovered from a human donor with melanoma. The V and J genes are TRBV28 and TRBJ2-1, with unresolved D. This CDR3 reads CASSPTLLGLRGYNEQFF. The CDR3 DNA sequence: TGTGCCAGCAGTCCGACCTTGTTAGGCCTCCGAGGATACAATGAGCAGTTCTTC.